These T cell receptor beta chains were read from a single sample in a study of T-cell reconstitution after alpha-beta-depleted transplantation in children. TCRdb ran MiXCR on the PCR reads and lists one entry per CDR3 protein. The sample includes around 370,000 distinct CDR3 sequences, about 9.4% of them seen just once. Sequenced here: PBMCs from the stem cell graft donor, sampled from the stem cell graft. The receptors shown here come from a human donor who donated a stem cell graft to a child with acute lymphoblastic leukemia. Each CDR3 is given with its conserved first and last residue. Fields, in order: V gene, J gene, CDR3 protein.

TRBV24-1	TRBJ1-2	CATSDLTQGSRMVYTF
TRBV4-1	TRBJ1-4	CASSQGPGLNEKLFF
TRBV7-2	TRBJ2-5	CASSLVGEGRGYF
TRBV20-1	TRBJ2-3	CSASYSGTTDTQYF
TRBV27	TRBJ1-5	CASSLSGLGQPQHF
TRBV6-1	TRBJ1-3	CASRPHGAGNTIYF
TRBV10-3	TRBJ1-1	CAISESNLNTEAFF
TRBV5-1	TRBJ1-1	CASSGRPLSNTEAFF
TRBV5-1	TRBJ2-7	CASSPQGVDEQYF
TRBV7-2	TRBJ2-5	CASSFRDWFKETQYF
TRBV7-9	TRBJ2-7	CASSLGLAGGEQYF
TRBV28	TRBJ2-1	CATRFGASYNEQFF
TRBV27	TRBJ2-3	CASRTGDTQYF
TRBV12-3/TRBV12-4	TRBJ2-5	CASSPGGPQYF
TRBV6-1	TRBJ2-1	CASTRASGSEQFF
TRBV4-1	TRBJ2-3	CASSPSSTDTQYF
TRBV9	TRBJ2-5	CASSVGLIAGVETQYF
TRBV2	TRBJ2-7	CASCFSALQGERTYEQYF
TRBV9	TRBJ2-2	CASSPEERPGELFF
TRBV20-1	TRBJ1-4	CSAGGRGLTNEKLFF
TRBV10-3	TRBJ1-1	CAISDLDRVFQTEAFF
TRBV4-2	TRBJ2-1	CASSQLRGTSGESYNEQFF
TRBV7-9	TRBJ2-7	CASSRDSSSYEQYF
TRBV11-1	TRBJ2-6	CASSLNLLGTSGANVLTF
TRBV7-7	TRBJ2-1	CASSPGGSGGEQFF
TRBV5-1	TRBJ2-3	CASQQGYQAADTQYF
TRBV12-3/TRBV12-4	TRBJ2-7	CASRSDYEQYF